The 27 T cell receptor beta chains listed next were all sequenced from one sample in a study of blood T cell repertoires in COVID-19. Only in-frame clones appear in the TCRdb table, and some are missing; sequencing was by immunoSEQ multiplex PCR. The data contain 200,000 to 250,000 clones, just under 90% of them singletons. The sequenced sample was peripheral blood. The receptor source for this set is a man between 60 and 75 years old who had recovered from COVID-19.

The chain links TRBV19 to TRBJ1-4; TRBD1 aligns across 8 bases. This CDR3 is 15 amino acids long. The V and J ends lost 6 bases and 2 bases, in that order; junction bases with no gene match: 5. Germline-derived CDR1 and CDR2 are LNHDA and SQIVND (reference sequence). In DNA form, the CDR3 reads TGTGCCAGTAGCTCGACAGGGGTTACTAATGAAAAACTGTTTTTT. Residues: CASSSTGVTNEKLFF.

The chain has TRBV28 and TRBJ2-7; possibly TRBD1 for D (5 bases). CDR3 length: 12 amino acids. Per germline, CDR1 MDHEN and CDR2 SYDVKM. V dropped 10 bases and J dropped 6 bases, with 16 bases sitting between them. The CDR3, as DNA: TGTGCCACCAAACAAGGGGCTGGCGAGCAGTACTTC. Translating it yields CATKQGAGEQYF.

In this sample, this clone turned up many times. V usage is TRBV24-1 and J usage is TRBJ2-7; 7 positions match TRBD1. CDR3 length: 15 residues. Unmatched junction bases numbered 7, after V lost 6 bases and J lost 0 bases. Germline assignment: CDR1 KGHDR and CDR2 SFDVKD. CDR3 loop: CATSLTRDSSYEQYF. CDR3 nucleotides: TGTGCCACCAGTTTAACCCGGGACAGCTCCTACGAGCAGTACTTC.

V is TRBV7-9 and J is TRBJ2-3, with TRBD2 identical over 8 bases. The germline CDR1 and CDR2 sequences are SEHNR and FQNEAQ (reference sequence). The CDR3 has 16 residues. J was trimmed by 3 bases and V by 7 bases; bases with no gene match: 12. CDR3 residues: CASTSYGGGRTDTQYF. In DNA form, the CDR3 reads TGTGCCAGCACCTCTTATGGCGGGGGGAGAACAGATACGCAGTATTTT.

This clone was detected only once. This chain uses TRBV4-1 with TRBJ1-2; 9 nucleotides agree with TRBD1. Germline-derived CDR1 and CDR2 are MGHRA and YSYEKL. Germline trimming cut 3 bases from V and 10 bases from J; bases unmatched to any gene: 9. The CDR3 length is 14 residues. The CDR3 is CASSQTGQGPSYTF. CDR3 DNA: TGCGCCAGCAGCCAGACGGGACAGGGTCCTTCCTACACCTTC.

CDR3 loop: CASRYSGTSGYEQYF. DNA of the CDR3: TGCGCCAGCAGGTACTCCGGGACTAGCGGTTACGAGCAGTACTTC. The chain employs TRBV10-2 and TRBJ2-7; 11 bases agree with TRBD2. The germline V gene has CDR1 WSHSY and CDR2 SAAADI. This CDR3 has 15 amino acids. V lost 6 bases and J lost 4; bases outside the gene matches: 8.

This clone was found once. V usage is TRBV24-1 and J usage is TRBJ2-3; 8 positions agree with TRBD1. Losses at the gene ends were 4 bases for V and 0 bases for J; bases not matched to a gene: 8. CDR1 is KGHDR and CDR2 is SFDVKD in the germline V gene. There are 17 residues in the CDR3. In nucleotides, the CDR3 is TGTGCCACCAGTGACCCTGCAGGGGGCGCTAGCACAGATACGCAGTATTTT. As protein: CATSDPAGGASTDTQYF.

This rearrangement joins TRBV12-3 or TRBV12-4 to TRBJ2-3, with D hard to call. Trimming cost V 3 bases and J 5 bases, with 9 bases left between them. The CDR3 has 13 amino acids. CDR3 in DNA: TGTGCCAGCAGTTTCGAGATGAGAGATACGCAGTATTTT. It translates to CASSFEMRDTQYF.

The chain carries TRBV28 and TRBJ2-5; TRBD2 matches at 12 bases. The trim removed 3 bases at V and 5 bases at J, leaving 4 bases unmatched. The CDR3 has 15 residues. The germline CDR1 and CDR2 sequences are MDHEN and SYDVKM. The CDR3 coding sequence is TGTGCCAGCAGTTTGGGACTAGCGGGTTTCGAGACCCAGTACTTC. This codes for CASSLGLAGFETQYF.

This sequence joins TRBV27 and TRBJ1-2; 8 nucleotides agree with TRBD1. With V trimmed by 5 bases and J by 5 bases, 13 bases remained unmatched. The CDR3 spans 16 residues. CDR1 and CDR2 from the germline V gene are MNHEY and SMNVEV (reference sequence). In nucleotides, the CDR3 is TGTGCCAGCAGTGGACCCGCGAGACAGGGGAGGTATGGCTACACCTTC. Its translation: CASSGPARQGRYGYTF.

The V gene is TRBV24-1, the J gene TRBJ2-1; TRBD1 is a possible D gene (9 bases). CDR1 and CDR2 (germline): KGHDR, SFDVKD. This CDR3 region has 14 residues. Trimming cost V 4 bases and J 9 bases, with 15 bases left between them. The CDR3 bases are TGTGCCACCAGTGACGGGGGGGACAGGGTTGAGCAGTTCTTC. Amino acid sequence: CATSDGGDRVEQFF.

The chain is built from TRBV3-1 (or the pseudogene TRBV3-2) and TRBJ1-4; D is undetermined. The CDR3 length is 14 residues. Germline V gives CDR1 LGHDT, CDR2 YNNKEL (reference sequence). The germline V and J ends were trimmed by 2 bases and 8 bases, with 12 bases remaining between them. The CDR3 loop reads CASSQLTAAEKLFF. The DNA for the CDR3 is TGTGCCAGCAGCCAACTAACAGCCGCCGAAAAACTGTTTTTT.

The chain employs TRBV6-4 and TRBJ2-3, with D unresolved. This CDR3 region has 13 residues. CDR1 and CDR2 from the germline V gene are MRHNA and SNTAGT. The V end was cut by 3 bases, the J end by 1 base, with 5 bases between. CDR3 nucleotide sequence: TGTGCCAGCAGTGAACAGCGCACAGATACGCAGTATTTT. Protein sequence: CASSEQRTDTQYF.

J is TRBJ2-7 and V is TRBV21-1; no check of the table's D call, TRBD1, against the DNA was made. TRBV21-1 is a listed pseudogene. This CDR3 has 11 residues. CDR3 bases: TGTGCCAGTGTGCAGGGGGACGAGCAGTACTTC. Translated: CASVQGDEQYF.

This chain uses TRBV19 with TRBJ2-5; 8 bases fit TRBD2. The CDR3 contains 13 residues. The ends lost 7 bases at V and 5 bases at J; junction bases unmatched: 6. Germline V gene data show CDR1 as LNHDA and CDR2 as SQIVND (reference sequence). The CDR3 DNA is TGTGCCAGTACCGGGGGGGGCCGGGAGACCCAGTACTTC. This gives the protein CASTGGGRETQYF.

V and J are TRBV11-3 and TRBJ2-7; 12 bases fit TRBD1. Germline loops: CDR1 SGHNT, CDR2 YENEEA. V gave up 5 bases and J gave up 4 bases; unmatched junction bases: 6. The CDR3 length is 15 residues. The CDR3 region is CASSPGTGGGYEQYF. The CDR3 bases are TGTGCCAGCAGCCCCGGGACAGGGGGCGGGTACGAGCAGTACTTC.

This chain uses TRBV4-3 with TRBJ1-4; no clear D gene. Trimming cost V 0 bases and J 6 bases, with 11 bases left between them. The CDR3 consists of 15 residues. Germline V CDR1 and CDR2: LGHNA, YSLEER. The CDR3 spells CASSQDTAGDEKLFF. Written as DNA, the CDR3 is TGCGCCAGCAGCCAAGATACGGCAGGTGATGAAAAACTGTTTTTT.

V gene TRBV5-1 combines with J gene TRBJ1-2; 7 bases match TRBD1. Germline V CDR1 and CDR2: SGHRS, YFSETQ. This CDR3 comprises 14 residues. After removal of 4 bases from V and 5 bases from J, the junction contained 8 bases not matched to a gene. DNA of the CDR3: TGCGCCAGCAGCCCGCTGACAGGGAGGTATGGCTACACCTTC. Protein sequence: CASSPLTGRYGYTF.

V and J are TRBV3-1 (or the pseudogene TRBV3-2) and TRBJ2-3; 13 nucleotides agree with TRBD2. The V and J ends lost 4 bases and 6 bases, in that order; junction bases with no gene match: 7. Per germline, CDR1 LGHDT and CDR2 YNNKEL (reference sequence). The CDR3 covers 16 residues. CDR3 DNA: TGTGCCAGCAGCCCCCGACTAGCGGGAGGTGGGGATACGCAGTATTTT. Protein: CASSPRLAGGGDTQYF.

This chain uses TRBV5-6 with TRBJ2-7; tentatively, D is TRBD2 (5 bases). V lost 4 bases and J lost 7, with 18 bases in between. Germline-derived CDR1 and CDR2 are SGHDT and YYEEEE. CDR3 size: 14 residues. The CDR3 DNA is TGTGCCAGCAGCCTAGGACTCGACCAGAGGGAGCAGTACTTC. It translates to CASSLGLDQREQYF. The whole variable domain, filled in from reference TRBV5-6 and TRBJ2-7, reads DAGVTQSPTHLIKTRGQQVTLRCSPKSGHDTVSWYQQALGQGPQFIFQYYEEEERQRGNFPDRFSGHQFPNYSSELNVNALLLGDSALYLCASSLGLDQREQYFGPGTRLTVT.

CDR3 sequence reads: CASSQDGGNQPQHF. The CDR3 DNA is TGTGCCAGCAGTCAGGACGGGGGTAATCAGCCCCAGCATTTT. The chain joins TRBV6-5 to TRBJ1-5; a possible D gene is TRBD1 (5 bases). Trimming removed 5 bases from V and 4 bases from J, with 12 bases in between. This CDR3 has 14 amino acids. Germline lookup yields CDR1 MNHEY and CDR2 SVGAGI.

The chain employs TRBV5-4 and TRBJ2-1; 16 bases map to TRBD2. V lost 4 bases, J lost 1 base, and 8 bases stayed unmatched. The CDR3 contains 19 residues. Germline V CDR1 and CDR2: SGHNT, YYREEE (reference sequence). The CDR3 reads CASSREGLAGGLSYNEQFF. CDR3 nucleotides: TGTGCCAGCAGCAGGGAGGGACTAGCGGGGGGGCTGTCCTACAATGAGCAGTTCTTC.

V and J are TRBV14 and TRBJ2-5; TRBD2 is a possible D gene (5 bases). There are 13 residues in the CDR3. V was pared by 8 bases and J by 2 bases, with 12 bases between. CDR1 is SGHDN, CDR2 FVKESK, per germline. The DNA of the CDR3 is TGTGCCAGCCAGCGGACCCTACAAGAGACCCAGTACTTC. Translated, it gives CASQRTLQETQYF.

The chain has TRBV2 and TRBJ2-1, with 9 bases fitting TRBD1. The CDR3 is 14 residues long. In germline, CDR1 is SNHLY, CDR2 FYNNEI. J was trimmed by 8 bases and V by 5 bases; bases with no gene match: 7. CDR3 nucleotide sequence: TGTGCCAGCAGTAGCCGGGACAGGGACCATGAGCAGTTCTTC. As protein: CASSSRDRDHEQFF.

CDR3 protein: CASSLGRGLGNQPQHF. CDR3 sequence (DNA): TGTGCCAGCAGCCTGGGTAGGGGGCTAGGCAATCAGCCCCAGCATTTT. The chain joins TRBV14 to TRBJ1-5, with 7 bases that match TRBD1. V shed 4 bases and J 2 bases; nucleotides not matched to a gene: 8. From germline, CDR1 is SGHDN and CDR2 FVKESK. The CDR3 totals 16 residues.

This chain joins TRBV5-5 and TRBJ1-5; D may be TRBD1 (6 bases). With 4 bases removed from V and 7 bases from J, the gap between germline ends came to 15 bases. The V gene's germline CDR1 is SGHKS and CDR2 YYEKEE (reference sequence). The CDR3 sequence is 14 residues long. The CDR3 here is CASSPSQGSQPQHF. CDR3 in DNA: TGTGCCAGCAGCCCCTCACAGGGTTCCCAGCCCCAGCATTTT. Looking up the rest from reference TRBV5-5 and TRBJ1-5 gives the full variable domain: DAGVTQSPTHLIKTRGQQVTLRCSPISGHKSVSWYQQVLGQGPQFIFQYYEKEERGRGNFPDRFSARQFPNYSSELNVNALLLGDSALYLCASSPSQGSQPQHFGDGTRLSIL.

A single count supports this clone. The rearrangement joins TRBV5-1 to TRBJ2-1; the D gene is possibly TRBD2 (5 bases). The V and J ends lost 1 base and 7 bases respectively, with 15 bases between them. Looked up from germline, CDR1 is SGHRS and CDR2 is YFSETQ. This CDR3 has 15 residues. The chain's CDR3 is CASSLRGSAGNEQFF. CDR3 DNA sequence: TGCGCCAGCAGCTTGCGAGGGTCGGCCGGGAATGAGCAGTTCTTC.